Only a few counts were recorded for the clone carrying this T cell receptor beta chain. This CDR3 spans 13 amino acids. CDR1 and CDR2 from the germline V gene are GTSNPN and SVGIG (reference sequence). Deletions cut 8 bases from V and 0 bases from J, with 11 bases between. The authors sequenced TCR beta from blood CD8+ and CD4+ T cells. This specimen comes from a study of CD8 T cells in Susac syndrome. RNA, at about 0.45 to 1 ug, was reverse transcribed with random hexamers. TCRdb reprocessed the immunoSEQ multiplex PCR reads via MiXCR and lists one record per CDR3 protein. Here the sample spans some 190,000 distinct CDR3 sequences, about 95% being singletons.

This TCR derives from a human donor in good health. The chain uses TRBV30 and TRBJ1-5, with D maybe TRBD1 (5 bases). The sequencing input was CD4+ T cells from PBMCs. CDR3 DNA: TGTGCCGCCGGGGGGGGTAGCAATCAGCCCCAGCATTTT. Encoded protein: CAAGGGSNQPQHF.